Each of the 15 T cell receptor beta chains below was sequenced from the same sample in a study of cytomegalovirus exposure and HLA in healthy donors (dated by TCRdb to the late 2010s). Receptor libraries were prepared by the immunoSEQ multiplex PCR assay. A mixture of 60 forward primers for TCR Vbeta segments and 13 reverse primers for TCR Jbeta segments was used in the multiplex PCR. TCRdb retrieved this table from immuneACCESS and kept in-frame rearrangements only. Not all clones are present; in checked studies, unresolved V genes account for under half, and no reason is known for the remainder. This sample holds over 85,000 clones; about 80% were observed only once. The ten largest clones add up to roughly 2% of the sample. Sequencing was done on a sample of PBMCs. The receptors stem from a man aged 35 to 55 in good health and CMV-seronegative.

The DNA for the CDR3 is TGTGCCAGCAGCCCGTCGACAGTTGGTGAGCAGTTCTTC. It translates to CASSPSTVGEQFF. The chain uses TRBV11-2 and TRBJ2-1; maybe TRBD1 (5 bases). The CDR3 consists of 13 residues. Trimming took off 5 bases at V and 9 bases at J, with 14 bases between the two ends. CDR1 is SGHAT and CDR2 is FQNNGV in the germline V gene.

In its sample, this clone was seen a few times. V usage is TRBV9 and J usage is TRBJ2-7; 8 positions agree with TRBD1. Germline-derived CDR1 and CDR2 are SGDLS and YYNGEE. V was clipped by 3 bases and J by 2 bases; unmatched bases: 7. The CDR3 is 15 amino acids. The DNA for the CDR3 is TGTGCCAGCAGCGCCCGTTTGGGACAGGCCTACGAGCAGTACTTC. It codes for CASSARLGQAYEQYF.

This clone was seen a single time. The rearrangement joins TRBV7-2 to TRBJ2-5; a possible D gene is TRBD2 (7 bases). CDR3 length: 16 amino acids. V lost 2 bases and J 5 bases, leaving 18 bases between the germline ends. Germline V gives CDR1 SGHTA, CDR2 FQGNSA. DNA of the CDR3: TGTGCCAGCAGCTTATTTGGGGGGGGCCCTCGGGAGACCCAGTACTTC. Translating gives CASSLFGGGPRETQYF.

The chain joins TRBV28 to TRBJ2-7, with 8 bases lining up with TRBD1. Germline CDR1 MDHEN, CDR2 SYDVKM. This CDR3 region has 11 residues. Trimming removed 5 bases from V and 12 bases from J; junction bases left unmatched: 6. The CDR3 bases are TGTGCCAGCAGTCCCAACAGGGGGTTGTACTTC. This codes for CASSPNRGLYF.

The genes are TRBV7-9 and TRBJ1-5, with D tentatively TRBD1 (6 bases). CDR1 and CDR2 from the germline V gene are SEHNR and FQNEAQ (reference sequence). Between the trimmed V and J ends, which lost 5 bases and 7 bases, there was a span of 21 bases. The CDR3 is 16 amino acids. Written as DNA, the CDR3 is TGTGCCAGCAGCCTCGGGGGGGGCTCGGGTGAGCAGCCCCAGCATTTT. It is translated as CASSLGGGSGEQPQHF.

The genes are TRBV5-8 and TRBJ1-5; TRBD1 might be the D (5 bases). This CDR3 region has 12 residues. CDR1 and CDR2 (germline): SGHTS, YDEGEE. The V end lost 4 bases, the J end lost 7 bases, and 9 bases lay between the germline ends. The chain's CDR3 is CASSPRGQPQHF. CDR3 sequence (DNA): TGTGCCAGCAGCCCGCGGGGCCAGCCCCAGCATTTT.

The V call is TRBV7-9, the J call TRBJ2-5; D gene uncertain. The CDR3 loop spans 12 amino acids. V lost 1 base, J lost 4 bases, and 4 bases lay in between. Per germline, CDR1 SEHNR and CDR2 FQNEAQ (reference sequence). CDR3 in amino acids: CASSLVGETQYF. The CDR3 coding sequence is TGTGCCAGCAGCTTAGTCGGAGAGACCCAGTACTTC.

The chain uses TRBV30 and TRBJ1-1, with unresolved D. Per the germline V gene, CDR1 is GTSNPN and CDR2 is SVGIG (reference sequence). V dropped 0 bases and J dropped 7 bases, with 12 bases sitting between them. The CDR3 has 13 amino acids. CDR3: CAWSVRLPSEAFF. The CDR3 nucleotides are TGTGCCTGGAGTGTACGTCTCCCCAGTGAAGCTTTCTTT.

The chain joins TRBV18 to TRBJ1-4, with D perhaps matching TRBD1 (6 bases). V was pared by 4 bases and J by 8 bases, with 11 bases between. The CDR3 has 13 residues. Germline lookup yields CDR1 KGHSH and CDR2 LQKENI. CDR3 loop: CASSQRRGEKLFF. The CDR3 DNA reads TGTGCCAGCTCACAGAGAAGGGGGGAAAAACTGTTTTTT.

The V call is TRBV27, the J call TRBJ1-5; 7 positions match TRBD1. Germline V gene data show CDR1 as MNHEY and CDR2 as SMNVEV (reference sequence). Trimming cost V 3 bases and J 7 bases; bases outside gene matches: 3. The CDR3 is made up of 13 amino acids. This chain's CDR3 is CASSFGRGQPQHF. DNA for the CDR3: TGTGCCAGCAGTTTCGGCAGGGGGCAGCCCCAGCATTTT.

The chain has TRBV4-3 and TRBJ1-2; D unclear. The germline gives CDR1 LGHNA, CDR2 YSLEER. The CDR3 is 15 residues long. V lost 0 bases and J lost 8, with 16 bases in between. The CDR3 reads CASSQDLLRVGGYTF. Written as DNA, the CDR3 is TGCGCCAGCAGCCAAGACTTGCTCCGGGTAGGCGGCTACACCTTC.

The chain recombines TRBV10-1 with TRBJ2-2; 8 nucleotides line up with TRBD2. The junction had 7 bases not matched to a gene; V was cut back by 6 bases and J by 4 bases. The CDR3 covers 15 residues. Germline assignment: CDR1 WNHNN and CDR2 SYGVQD (reference sequence). CDR3 in amino acids: CASSASGRGTGELFF. As DNA, the CDR3 is TGCGCCAGCAGCGCGAGCGGGAGAGGCACCGGGGAGCTGTTTTTT.

This chain links TRBV5-1 with TRBJ2-7; weak D call: TRBD1 (6 bases). CDR1 SGHRS and CDR2 YFSETQ come from the germline V gene. CDR3 length equals 14 residues. V lost 0 bases to trimming and J lost 5 bases, with 12 bases between them. This chain's CDR3 is CASSLAGTTHEQYF. DNA for the CDR3: TGCGCCAGCAGCTTGGCCGGGACAACGCACGAGCAGTACTTC.

The chain links TRBV11-2 to TRBJ1-2, with TRBD1 as a possible D gene (5 bases). Germline V CDR1 and CDR2: SGHAT, FQNNGV. Trimming left V 0 bases short and J 2 bases short, with 13 bases between. The CDR3 spans 16 residues. Here the CDR3 DNA reads TGTGCCAGCAGCTTAGATCTTCGGGGGAAGAACTATGGCTACACCTTC. Amino acids: CASSLDLRGKNYGYTF.

The chain links TRBV7-9 to TRBJ1-2; D call uncertain. The length of the CDR3 is 14 residues. With 4 bases removed from V and 1 base from J, the gap between germline ends came to 10 bases. In germline, CDR1 is SEHNR, CDR2 FQNEAQ (reference sequence). The CDR3 spells CASSYGRLNYGYTF. The CDR3, as DNA: TGTGCCAGCAGCTACGGGAGACTTAACTATGGCTACACCTTC.